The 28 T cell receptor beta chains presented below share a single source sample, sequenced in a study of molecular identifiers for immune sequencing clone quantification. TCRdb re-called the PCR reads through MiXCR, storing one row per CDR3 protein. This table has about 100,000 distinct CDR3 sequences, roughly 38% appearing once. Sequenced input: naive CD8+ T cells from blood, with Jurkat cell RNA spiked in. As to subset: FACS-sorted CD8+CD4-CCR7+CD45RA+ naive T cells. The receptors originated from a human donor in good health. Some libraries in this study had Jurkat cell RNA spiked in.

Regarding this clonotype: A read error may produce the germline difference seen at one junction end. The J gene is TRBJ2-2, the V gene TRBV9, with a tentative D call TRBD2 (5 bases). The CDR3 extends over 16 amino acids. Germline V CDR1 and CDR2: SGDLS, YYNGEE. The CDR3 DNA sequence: TGTGCCAGCAGCGTAGCTAGCCAGGCGGCACCCGGGGAGCTGATTTTT. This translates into CASSVASQAAPGELIF. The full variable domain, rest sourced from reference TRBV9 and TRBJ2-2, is DSGVTQTPKHLITATGQRVTLRCSPRSGDLSVYWYQQSLDQGLQFLIQYYNGEERAKGNILERFSAQQFPDLHSELNLSSLELGDSALYFCASSVASQAAPGELIFGEGSRLTVL.

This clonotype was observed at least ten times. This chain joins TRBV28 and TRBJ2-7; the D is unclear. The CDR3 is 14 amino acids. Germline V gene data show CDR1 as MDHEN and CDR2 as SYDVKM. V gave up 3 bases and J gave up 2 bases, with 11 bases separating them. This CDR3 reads CASSFSWSPYEQYF. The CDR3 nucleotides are TGTGCCAGCAGTTTTTCCTGGAGCCCCTACGAGCAGTACTTC. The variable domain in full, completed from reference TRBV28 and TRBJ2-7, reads DVKVTQSSRYLVKRTGEKVFLECVQDMDHENMFWYRQDPGLGLRLIYFSYDVKMKEKGDIPEGYSVSREKKERFSLILESASTNQTSMYLCASSFSWSPYEQYFGPGTRLTVT.

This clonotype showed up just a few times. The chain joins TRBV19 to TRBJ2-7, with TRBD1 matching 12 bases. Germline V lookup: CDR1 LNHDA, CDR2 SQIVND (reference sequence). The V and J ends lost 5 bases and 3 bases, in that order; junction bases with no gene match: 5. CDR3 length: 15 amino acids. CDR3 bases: TGTGCCAGTAGTGTGGGACAGGGGGCAATCTACGAGCAGTACTTC. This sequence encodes CASSVGQGAIYEQYF.

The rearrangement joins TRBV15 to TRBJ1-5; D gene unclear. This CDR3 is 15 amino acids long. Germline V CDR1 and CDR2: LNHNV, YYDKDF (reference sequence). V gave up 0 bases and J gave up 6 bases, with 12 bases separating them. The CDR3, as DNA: TGTGCCACCAGCAGAGATCTGGGGTCGGGTCAGCCCCAGCATTTT. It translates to CATSRDLGSGQPQHF.

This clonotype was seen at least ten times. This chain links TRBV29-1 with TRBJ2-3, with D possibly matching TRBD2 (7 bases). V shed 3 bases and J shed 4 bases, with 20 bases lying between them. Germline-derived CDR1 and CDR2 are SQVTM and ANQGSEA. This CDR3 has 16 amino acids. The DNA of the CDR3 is TGCAGCGTTGAGGGACACGGCGGGAGTCGGGCAGATACGCAGTATTTT. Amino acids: CSVEGHGGSRADTQYF.

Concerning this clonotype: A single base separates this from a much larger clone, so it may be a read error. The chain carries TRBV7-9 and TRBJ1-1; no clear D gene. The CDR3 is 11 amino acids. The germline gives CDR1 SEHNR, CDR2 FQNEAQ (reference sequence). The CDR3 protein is CTSSLLTEAFF. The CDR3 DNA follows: TGTACCAGCAGCTTACTGACTGAAGCTTTCTTT.

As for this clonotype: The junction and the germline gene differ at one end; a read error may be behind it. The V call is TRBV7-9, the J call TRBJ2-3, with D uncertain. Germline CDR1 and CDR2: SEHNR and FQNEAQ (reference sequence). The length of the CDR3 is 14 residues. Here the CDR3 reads CASSQPENPDTLYF. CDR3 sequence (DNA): TGTGCCAGCAGCCAACCCGAAAACCCAGATACGCTGTATTTT.

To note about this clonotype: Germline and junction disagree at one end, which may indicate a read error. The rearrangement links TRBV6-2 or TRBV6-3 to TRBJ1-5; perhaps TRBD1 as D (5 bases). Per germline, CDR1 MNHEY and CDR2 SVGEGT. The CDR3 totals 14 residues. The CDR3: CTSSTGHSNQPQHF. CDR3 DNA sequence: TGTACCAGCAGTACAGGCCATAGCAATCAGCCCCAGCATTTT.

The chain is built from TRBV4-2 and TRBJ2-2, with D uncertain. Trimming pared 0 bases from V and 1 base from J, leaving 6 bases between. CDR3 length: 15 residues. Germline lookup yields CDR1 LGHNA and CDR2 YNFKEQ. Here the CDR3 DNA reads TGTGCCAGCAGCCAAGATCTGGGGAACACCGGGGAGCTGTTTTTT. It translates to CASSQDLGNTGELFF.

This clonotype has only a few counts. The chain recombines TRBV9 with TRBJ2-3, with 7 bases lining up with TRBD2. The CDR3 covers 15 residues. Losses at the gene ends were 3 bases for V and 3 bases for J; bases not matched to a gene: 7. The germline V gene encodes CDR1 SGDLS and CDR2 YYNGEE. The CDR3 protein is CASSAGGGTTDTQYF. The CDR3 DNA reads TGTGCCAGCAGCGCGGGGGGAGGGACTACAGATACGCAGTATTTT.

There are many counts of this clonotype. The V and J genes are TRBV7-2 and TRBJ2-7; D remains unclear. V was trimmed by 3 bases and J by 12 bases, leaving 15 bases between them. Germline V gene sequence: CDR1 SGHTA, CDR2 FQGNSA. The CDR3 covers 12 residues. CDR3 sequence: CASSLDVSTWYF. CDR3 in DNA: TGTGCCAGCAGCTTGGACGTCAGTACGTGGTACTTC.

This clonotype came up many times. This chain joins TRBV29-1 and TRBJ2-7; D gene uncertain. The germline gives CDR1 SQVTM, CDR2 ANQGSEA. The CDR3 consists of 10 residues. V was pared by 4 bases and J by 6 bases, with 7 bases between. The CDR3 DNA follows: TGCAGCGTTGGGTCTGCCGAGCAGTACTTC. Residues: CSVGSAEQYF.

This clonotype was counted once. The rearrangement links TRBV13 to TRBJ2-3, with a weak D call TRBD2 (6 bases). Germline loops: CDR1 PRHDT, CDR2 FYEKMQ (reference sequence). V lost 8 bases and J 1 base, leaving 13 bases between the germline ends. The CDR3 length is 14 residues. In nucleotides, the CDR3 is TGTGCCAGCCGCCCAGGACTACGCACAGATACGCAGTATTTT. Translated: CASRPGLRTDTQYF.

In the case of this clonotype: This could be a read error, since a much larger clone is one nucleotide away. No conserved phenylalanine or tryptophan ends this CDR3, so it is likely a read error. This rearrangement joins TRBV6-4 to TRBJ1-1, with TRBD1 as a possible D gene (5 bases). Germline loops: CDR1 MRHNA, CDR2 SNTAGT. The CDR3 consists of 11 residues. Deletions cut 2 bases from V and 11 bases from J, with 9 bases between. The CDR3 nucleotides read TGTGCCAGCAGTGACGCCAGGGCGGCTTTCCTT. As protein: CASSDARAAFL.

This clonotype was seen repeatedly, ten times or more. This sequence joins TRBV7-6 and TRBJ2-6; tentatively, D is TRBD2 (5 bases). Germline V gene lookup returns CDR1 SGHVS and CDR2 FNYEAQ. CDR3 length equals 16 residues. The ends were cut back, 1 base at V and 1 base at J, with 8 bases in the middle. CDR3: CASSLGTGSGANVLTF. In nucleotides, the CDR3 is TGTGCCAGCAGCTTAGGGACGGGGTCTGGGGCCAACGTCCTGACTTTC.

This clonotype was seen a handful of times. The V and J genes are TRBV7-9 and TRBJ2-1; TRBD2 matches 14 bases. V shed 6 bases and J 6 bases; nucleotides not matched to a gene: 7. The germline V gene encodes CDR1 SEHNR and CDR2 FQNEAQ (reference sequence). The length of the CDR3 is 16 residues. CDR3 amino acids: CASSSTSGRALNEQFF. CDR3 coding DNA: TGTGCCAGCAGTTCGACTAGCGGGAGGGCCCTCAATGAGCAGTTCTTC.

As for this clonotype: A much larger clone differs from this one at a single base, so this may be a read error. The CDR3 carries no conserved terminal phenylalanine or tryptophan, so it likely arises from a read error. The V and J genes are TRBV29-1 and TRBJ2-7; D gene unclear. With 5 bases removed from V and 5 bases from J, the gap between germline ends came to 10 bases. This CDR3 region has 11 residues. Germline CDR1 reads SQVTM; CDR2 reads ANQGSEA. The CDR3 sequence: CSVFYRHEQYS. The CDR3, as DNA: TGCAGCGTTTTCTATCGGCACGAGCAGTACTCC.

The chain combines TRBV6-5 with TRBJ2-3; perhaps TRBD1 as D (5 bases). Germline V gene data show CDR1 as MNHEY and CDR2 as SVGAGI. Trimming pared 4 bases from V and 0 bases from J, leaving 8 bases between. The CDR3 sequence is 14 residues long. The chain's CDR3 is CASSFDSSTDTQYF. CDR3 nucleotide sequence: TGTGCCAGCAGTTTCGACAGCAGCACAGATACGCAGTATTTT.

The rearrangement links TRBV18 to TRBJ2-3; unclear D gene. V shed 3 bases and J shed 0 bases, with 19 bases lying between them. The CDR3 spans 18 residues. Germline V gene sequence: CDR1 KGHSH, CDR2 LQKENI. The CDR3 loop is CASSPKQRPFSSTDTQYF. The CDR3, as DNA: TGTGCCAGCTCACCGAAACAGCGTCCCTTTTCTAGCACAGATACGCAGTATTTT.

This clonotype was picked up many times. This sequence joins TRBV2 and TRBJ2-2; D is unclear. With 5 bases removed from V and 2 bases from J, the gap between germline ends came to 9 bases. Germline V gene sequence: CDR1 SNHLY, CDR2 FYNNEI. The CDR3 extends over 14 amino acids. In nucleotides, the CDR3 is TGTGCCAGCAGTCCTGGGCTCAACACCGGGGAGCTGTTTTTT. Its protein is CASSPGLNTGELFF.

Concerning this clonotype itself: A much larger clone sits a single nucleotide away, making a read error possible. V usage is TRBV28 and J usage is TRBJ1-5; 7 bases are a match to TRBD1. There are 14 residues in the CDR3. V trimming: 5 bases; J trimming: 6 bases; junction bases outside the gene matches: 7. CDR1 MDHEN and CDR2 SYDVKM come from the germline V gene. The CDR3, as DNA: TGTGCCAGCAGTCTCTTTGCAGGGGGTCAGCCCCAGCATTTT. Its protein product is CASSLFAGGQPQHF.

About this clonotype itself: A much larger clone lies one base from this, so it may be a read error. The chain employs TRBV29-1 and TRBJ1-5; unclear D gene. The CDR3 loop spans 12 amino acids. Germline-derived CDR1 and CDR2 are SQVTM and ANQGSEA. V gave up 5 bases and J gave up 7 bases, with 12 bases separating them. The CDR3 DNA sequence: TGCAGCGTTACGTGGGAGGAACAGCCCCAGCATTTT. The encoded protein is CSVTWEEQPQHF.

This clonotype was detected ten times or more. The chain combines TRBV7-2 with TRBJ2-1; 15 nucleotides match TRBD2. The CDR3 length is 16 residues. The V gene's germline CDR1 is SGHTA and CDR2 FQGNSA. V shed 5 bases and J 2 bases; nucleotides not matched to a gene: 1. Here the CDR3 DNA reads TGTGCCAGCAGCGGGACTAGCGGGAGGCCCTACAATGAGCAGTTCTTC. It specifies CASSGTSGRPYNEQFF.

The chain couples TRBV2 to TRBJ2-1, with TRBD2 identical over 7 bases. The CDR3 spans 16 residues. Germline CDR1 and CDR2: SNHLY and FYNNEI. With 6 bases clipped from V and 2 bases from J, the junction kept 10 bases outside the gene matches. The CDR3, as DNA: TGTGCCAGCAGGGCCAGGGCGGGAGTCCCCTACAATGAGCAGTTCTTC. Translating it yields CASRARAGVPYNEQFF.

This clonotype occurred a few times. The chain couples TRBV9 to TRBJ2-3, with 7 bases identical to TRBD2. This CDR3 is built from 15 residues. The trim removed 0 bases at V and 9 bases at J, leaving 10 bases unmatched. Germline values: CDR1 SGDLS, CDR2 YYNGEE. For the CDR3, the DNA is TGTGCCAGCAGCGTAGTTGGGGCCCGGGGAGGGACGCAGTATTTT. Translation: CASSVVGARGGTQYF. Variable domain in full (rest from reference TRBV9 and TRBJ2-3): DSGVTQTPKHLITATGQRVTLRCSPRSGDLSVYWYQQSLDQGLQFLIQYYNGEERAKGNILERFSAQQFPDLHSELNLSSLELGDSALYFCASSVVGARGGTQYFGPGTRLTVL.

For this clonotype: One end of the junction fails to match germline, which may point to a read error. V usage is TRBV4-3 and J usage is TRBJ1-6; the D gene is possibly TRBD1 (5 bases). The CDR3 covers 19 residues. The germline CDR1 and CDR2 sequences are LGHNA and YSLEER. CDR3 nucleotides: TGCGCCGGCAGCCAAGGGGTCGCGACTACCGGGACCCGAAATTCACCCCTCCACTTT. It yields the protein CAGSQGVATTGTRNSPLHF.

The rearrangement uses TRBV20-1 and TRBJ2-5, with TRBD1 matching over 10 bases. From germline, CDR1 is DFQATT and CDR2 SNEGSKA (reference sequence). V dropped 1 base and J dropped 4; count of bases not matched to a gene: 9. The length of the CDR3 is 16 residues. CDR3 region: CSARGRDRGQRETQYF. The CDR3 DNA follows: TGCAGTGCTAGAGGTAGGGACAGGGGCCAGCGAGAGACCCAGTACTTC.

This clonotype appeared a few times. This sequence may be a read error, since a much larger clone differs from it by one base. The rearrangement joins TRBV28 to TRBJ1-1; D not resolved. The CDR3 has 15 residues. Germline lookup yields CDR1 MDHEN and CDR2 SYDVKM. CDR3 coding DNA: TGTGCCAGGAGTTTCGGAACAGAGCCTTGGGGTGAAGCTTTCTTT. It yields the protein CARSFGTEPWGEAFF.